This TCR beta chain was sequenced for a study of CD8+ T cells in alopecia areata. Study-wide findings and caveats: Scalp clonality and expanded CD8+ clones among the top 100 were significantly decreased by tofacitinib. Relative to normal scalp, lesional scalp, especially alopecia totalis/universalis, showed higher clonality. Compared with mice, patients displayed less clear TCR sharing, possibly for HLA-related reasons. Baseline CD8+ expansion's link to response remains uncertain, as there was one nonresponder.

This clone was picked up a small number of times. Its antigen is unknown. Extraction of RNA preceded its reverse transcription into cDNA, which served as the sequencing template. The protocol was immunoSEQ multiplex PCR, while the TCRdb copy is restricted to in-frame clones and leaves out a portion. The sample shows about 1,300 clones, around 80% of them seen only once. The sample's treatment: oral pan-JAK inhibitor, 5-10 mg twice daily. Alopecia areata patients gave lesional scalp punch biopsies and peripheral blood samples. Germline CDR1 reads ENHRY; CDR2 reads SYGVKD. The CDR3 covers 15 residues. V dropped 0 bases and J dropped 5 bases, with 14 bases sitting between them.

This clonotype originated in a human donor with alopecia areata. The sample was skin, taken at week 24, from a patient treated with tofacitinib. The rearrangement joins TRBV10-3 to TRBJ2-7; D not certain. CDR3 DNA sequence: TGTGCCATCAGTGAGTCGATGGGCCTTCAAAACGAGCAGTACTTC. This sequence encodes CAISESMGLQNEQYF.